This is a list of T cell receptor beta chains from one sample in a study of regulatory dendritic cells for organ transplantation. Here immunoSEQ multiplex PCR was the method, and the copy in TCRdb shows in-frame clones only, minus some. The repertoire consists of 15,000 to 20,000 clones, with roughly 80% occurring once and the leading ten covering approximately 3.4%. These TCRs are of unknown antigen specificity. The sequencing input was memory CD4+ T cells from blood cultured with regulatory dendritic cells. The receptors derive from a human donor in good health. Each CDR3 is given with its conserved first and last residue. The D gene is left open where the match is weak. A clone size is listed for some rows: how often the clone was seen (once, few, many), or a class if it is expanded.

abundance: .
j_gene: TRBJ1-2
v_gene: TRBV7-2
d_gene: .
CDR3aa: CASSRNRDPNYGYTF
CDR3nt: TGTGCCAGCAGCCGCAACAGGGACCCTAACTATGGCTACACCTTC

abundance: .
j_gene: TRBJ1-2
v_gene: TRBV7-9
d_gene: .
CDR3aa: CASSLSSGDGYTF
CDR3nt: TGTGCCAGCAGCTTATCGTCGGGGGATGGCTACACCTTC

abundance: .
j_gene: TRBJ2-2
v_gene: TRBV18
d_gene: TRBD2
CDR3aa: CASSPLAGDGELFF
CDR3nt: TGTGCCAGCTCACCACTAGCGGGGGACGGGGAGCTGTTTTTT

abundance: .
j_gene: TRBJ1-4
v_gene: TRBV6-6
d_gene: TRBD1
CDR3aa: CASSYQGGSSEKLFF
CDR3nt: TGTGCCAGCAGTTACCAGGGGGGTTCCAGTGAAAAACTGTTTTTT

abundance: .
j_gene: TRBJ1-1
v_gene: TRBV9
d_gene: .
CDR3aa: CASSRSSRINTEAFF
CDR3nt: TGTGCCAGCAGTCGTAGCAGCAGGATTAACACTGAAGCTTTCTTT

abundance: .
j_gene: TRBJ1-4
v_gene: TRBV15
d_gene: .
CDR3aa: CATSETVNEKLFF
CDR3nt: TGTGCCACCAGCGAGACAGTGAATGAAAAACTATTTTTT

abundance: .
j_gene: TRBJ2-1
v_gene: TRBV15
d_gene: TRBD2
CDR3aa: CATSGILAGLGYNEQFF
CDR3nt: TGTGCCACCAGCGGTATTTTAGCGGGTTTAGGCTACAATGAGCAGTTCTTC

abundance: .
j_gene: TRBJ2-2
v_gene: TRBV7-2
d_gene: .
CDR3aa: CASSSWGVNTGELFF
CDR3nt: TGTGCCAGCAGCTCTTGGGGGGTTAACACCGGGGAGCTGTTTTTT

abundance: .
j_gene: TRBJ2-1
v_gene: TRBV9
d_gene: TRBD2
CDR3aa: CASRMPAGGPDEPYNEQFF
CDR3nt: TGTGCCAGCAGAATGCCCGCGGGGGGGCCTGATGAGCCCTACAATGAGCAGTTCTTC

abundance: .
j_gene: TRBJ1-2
v_gene: TRBV9
d_gene: .
CDR3aa: CASSVSSTSPYGYTF
CDR3nt: TGTGCCAGCAGCGTATCGTCGACCTCACCCTATGGCTACACCTTC

abundance: .
j_gene: TRBJ2-7
v_gene: TRBV27
d_gene: TRBD1
CDR3aa: CASSFDSRGSYEQYF
CDR3nt: TGTGCCAGCAGTTTTGACTCCAGGGGGTCCTACGAGCAGTACTTC

abundance: few
j_gene: TRBJ2-3
v_gene: TRBV7-9
d_gene: TRBD2
CDR3aa: CASYSGATDTQYF
CDR3nt: TGTGCCAGTTATAGCGGGGCCACAGATACGCAGTATTTT

abundance: .
j_gene: TRBJ2-3
v_gene: TRBV27
d_gene: .
CDR3aa: CASRAVGAHTDTQYF
CDR3nt: TGTGCCAGCAGAGCCGTGGGGGCACACACAGATACGCAGTATTTT

abundance: .
j_gene: TRBJ2-1
v_gene: TRBV2
d_gene: TRBD2
CDR3aa: CASSGSPGGAVFEQFF
CDR3nt: TGTGCCAGCAGTGGGAGTCCGGGGGGGGCCGTTTTTGAGCAGTTCTTC

abundance: once
j_gene: TRBJ2-1
v_gene: TRBV4-2
d_gene: .
CDR3aa: CASSPTLGASGNEQFF
CDR3nt: TGTGCCAGCAGCCCGACTCTAGGGGCATCGGGCAATGAGCAGTTCTTC

abundance: .
j_gene: TRBJ2-3
v_gene: TRBV9
d_gene: .
CDR3aa: CASSVVSGDTQYF
CDR3nt: TGTGCCAGCAGCGTAGTGTCGGGAGATACGCAGTATTTT

abundance: .
j_gene: TRBJ1-1
v_gene: TRBV10-1
d_gene: .
CDR3aa: CASREYRGTEAFF
CDR3nt: TGCGCCAGCAGGGAATATCGAGGAACTGAAGCTTTCTTT

abundance: once
j_gene: TRBJ2-3
v_gene: TRBV21-1
d_gene: .
CDR3aa: CAALPGLAGADTQYF
CDR3nt: TGTGCCGCCCTTCCGGGACTAGCGGGAGCAGATACGCAGTATTTT

abundance: .
j_gene: TRBJ1-4
v_gene: TRBV7-2
d_gene: TRBD1
CDR3aa: CASSPTGGSEKLFF
CDR3nt: TGTGCCAGCAGCCCGACAGGGGGCTCTGAAAAACTGTTTTTT